The next 29 T cell receptor beta chains were all read from a single sample in a study of beta chain features in type 1 diabetes. TCRB transcripts that were expressed got sequenced, as all of the isolated RNA had been reverse transcribed. Only in-frame clones appear in the TCRdb table, and some are missing; sequencing was by immunoSEQ multiplex PCR. The sample records about 150,000 clones, 7.5% to 10% being singletons. Sequenced material: central memory CD4+ T cells from blood. Source of these receptors: a man between 18 and 35 years old in good health.

V gene TRBV27 combines with J gene TRBJ2-2, with TRBD1 identical over 8 bases. Trimming removed 5 bases from V and 7 bases from J; junction bases left unmatched: 6. The germline CDR1 and CDR2 sequences are MNHEY and SMNVEV (reference sequence). CDR3 length: 14 residues. CDR3 bases: TGTGCCAGCAGTCGACAGGGGTACGGCGGGGAGCTGTTTTTT. Translated: CASSRQGYGGELFF.

The V call is TRBV5-1, the J call TRBJ1-4; TRBD1 is a possible D gene (6 bases). The V gene lost 4 bases and the J gene lost 5 bases, with 9 bases spanning the gap. This CDR3 is 13 amino acids long. Germline CDR1 is SGHRS and CDR2 is YFSETQ. This CDR3 reads CASSPGQNEKLFF. The CDR3 DNA reads TGCGCCAGCAGCCCCGGACAGAATGAAAAACTGTTTTTT.

This clone was observed a handful of times. J is TRBJ2-7 and V is TRBV27, with 8 bases aligning to TRBD1. Per germline, CDR1 MNHEY and CDR2 SMNVEV (reference sequence). The CDR3 covers 15 residues. Trimming at V came to 8 bases and at J to 3 bases, leaving 12 bases not matched to a gene. CDR3 DNA: TGTGCCAGCCGACATCAAACCGGGACAGGCTACGAGCAGTACTTC. Translation gives CASRHQTGTGYEQYF.

Points on this clone: A read error may produce the germline difference seen at one junction end. The genes are TRBV7-7 and TRBJ2-5, with no clear D. The V gene's germline CDR1 is SSHAT and CDR2 FNYEAQ (reference sequence). The CDR3 contains 13 residues. Here the CDR3 reads CASSFEFQETQYF. In DNA form, the CDR3 reads TGTGCTAGCAGCTTTGAGTTCCAAGAGACCCAGTACTTC. The variable domain in full, with the rest retrieved from reference TRBV7-7 and TRBJ2-5, is GAGVSQSPRYKVTKRGQDVTLRCDPISSHATLYWYQQALGQGPEFLTYFNYEAQPDKSGLPSDRFSAERPEGSISTLTIQRTEQRDSAMYRCASSFEFQETQYFGPGTRLLVL.

This clone came up a few times. The V gene is TRBV5-6, the J gene TRBJ2-1, with 14 bases matching TRBD2. Looked up from germline, CDR1 is SGHDT and CDR2 is YYEEEE. There are 18 residues in the CDR3. The junction had 14 bases not matched to a gene; V was cut back by 4 bases and J by 8 bases. This CDR3 is CASSTKTSGRDLRYEQFF. CDR3 coding DNA: TGTGCCAGCAGCACAAAGACTAGCGGGAGGGATTTACGATATGAGCAGTTCTTC.

The rearrangement uses TRBV5-1 and TRBJ2-5; D may be TRBD1 (6 bases). CDR1 and CDR2 (germline): SGHRS, YFSETQ. V shed 4 bases and J shed 2 bases, with 12 bases lying between them. The CDR3 extends over 14 amino acids. The CDR3 coding sequence is TGCGCCAGCAGCGTCAGGGACACACAAGAGACCCAGTACTTC. Protein product: CASSVRDTQETQYF.

This clone was seen a few times. V and J are TRBV7-3 and TRBJ2-5, with D unresolved. Looked up from germline, CDR1 is SGHTA and CDR2 is FQGTGA. Trimming pared 2 bases from V and 4 bases from J, leaving 11 bases between. The length of the CDR3 is 14 residues. The CDR3 DNA reads TGTGCCAGCAGCTTAGTGCGGTTCCGAGAGACCCAGTACTTC. Its protein product is CASSLVRFRETQYF. The full variable domain, with the rest looked up from reference TRBV7-3 and TRBJ2-5, is GAGVSQTPSNKVTEKGKYVELRCDPISGHTALYWYRQSLGQGPEFLIYFQGTGAADDSGLPNDRFFAVRPEGSVSTLKIQRTERGDSAVYLCASSLVRFRETQYFGPGTRLLVL.

V is TRBV29-1 and J is TRBJ1-3; unclear D gene. Germline-derived CDR1 and CDR2 are SQVTM and ANQGSEA. V was trimmed by 6 bases and J by 0 bases, leaving 9 bases between them. This CDR3 is 13 amino acids long. Written as DNA, the CDR3 is TGCAGCGTCAGTTTTGTCTCTGGAAACACCATATATTTT. Translating gives CSVSFVSGNTIYF.

The rearrangement links TRBV7-9 to TRBJ2-7; D remains ambiguous. V was pared by 5 bases and J by 2 bases, with 16 bases between. Germline CDR1 is SEHNR and CDR2 is FQNEAQ (reference sequence). The CDR3 runs to 15 residues. In nucleotides, the CDR3 is TGTGCCAGCAGCCCGCAATATGACACCCCCTACGAGCAGTACTTC. Translation gives CASSPQYDTPYEQYF.

V and J are TRBV15 and TRBJ2-2, with 9 bases lining up with TRBD1. V gave up 3 bases and J gave up 2 bases; unmatched junction bases: 16. This CDR3 has 20 residues. Germline lookup yields CDR1 LNHNV and CDR2 YYDKDF (reference sequence). CDR3: CATSRFPPGQGFPNTGELFF. CDR3 DNA: TGTGCCACCAGCAGGTTCCCACCGGGACAGGGTTTCCCCAACACCGGGGAGCTGTTTTTT.

The rearrangement joins TRBV11-2 to TRBJ2-2; D is perhaps TRBD2 (7 bases). V shed 3 bases and J shed 1 base, with 15 bases lying between them. The germline CDR1 and CDR2 sequences are SGHAT and FQNNGV. CDR3 size: 17 residues. CDR3 in DNA: TGTGCCAGCAGCTTGTCATGGGGAGGGGGGAACACCGGGGAGCTGTTTTTT. It translates to CASSLSWGGGNTGELFF.

The chain combines TRBV5-6 with TRBJ1-2; D ambiguous. Germline-derived CDR1 and CDR2 are SGHDT and YYEEEE. The CDR3 is made up of 14 amino acids. Trimming removed 0 bases from V and 8 bases from J, with 14 bases in between. CDR3 nucleotide sequence: TGTGCCAGCAGCTTGGCACTTACGTCAGGCGGCTACACCTTC. It codes for CASSLALTSGGYTF.

This chain uses TRBV9 with TRBJ1-5, with no clear D. The V gene's germline CDR1 is SGDLS and CDR2 YYNGEE. V was shortened by 4 bases and J by 7 bases, with 15 bases between the two germline ends. This CDR3 region has 14 residues. The CDR3 reads CASSRDNEHQPQHF. The CDR3 nucleotides are TGTGCCAGCAGCCGCGACAATGAACACCAGCCCCAGCATTTT.

This clone was detected ten times or more. DNA for the CDR3: TGTGCCAGCAGCCTCGAGGTCATCCACAATGAGCAGTTCTTC. Protein product: CASSLEVIHNEQFF. This chain uses TRBV7-9 with TRBJ2-1, with D unresolved. The V and J ends lost 5 bases and 5 bases respectively, with 13 bases between them. CDR1 is SEHNR and CDR2 is FQNEAQ in the germline V gene (reference sequence). The CDR3 loop spans 14 amino acids.

This clone occurred a few times. The V and J genes are TRBV2 and TRBJ2-3, with D unresolved. CDR1 and CDR2 from the germline V gene are SNHLY and FYNNEI. The CDR3 spans 16 residues. V was trimmed by 3 bases and J by 0 bases, leaving 13 bases between them. CDR3 amino acids: CASSDFERQSTDTQYF. In DNA, the CDR3 is TGTGCCAGCAGTGACTTCGAGAGGCAGAGCACAGATACGCAGTATTTT.

The chain joins TRBV18 to TRBJ2-7, with TRBD2 matching 12 bases. CDR1 KGHSH and CDR2 LQKENI come from the germline V gene. With V trimmed by 4 bases and J by 3 bases, 10 bases remained unmatched. The CDR3 has 17 amino acids. The CDR3 protein is CASSLGGLAGRNYEQYF. Here the CDR3 DNA reads TGTGCCAGCTCACTTGGGGGACTAGCGGGCCGAAACTACGAGCAGTACTTC.

This clone has only a few counts. J is TRBJ2-2 and V is TRBV6-1, with D unclear. Trimming removed 5 bases at V and 5 bases at J, with 9 bases between. Germline assignment: CDR1 MNHNS and CDR2 SASEGT. The CDR3 extends over 13 amino acids. CDR3 DNA: TGTGCCAGCAGTTCCCTCGGGACCGGGGAGCTGTTTTTT. Amino acids: CASSSLGTGELFF.

This clone was counted between two and nine times. The V call is TRBV7-2, the J call TRBJ2-6, with a possible D match to TRBD1 (5 bases). This CDR3 region has 15 residues. V was cut by 3 bases and J by 0 bases, with 6 bases left in between. Germline loops: CDR1 SGHTA, CDR2 FQGNSA. The chain's CDR3 is CASSLDTSGANVLTF. In DNA, the CDR3 is TGTGCCAGCAGCTTGGACACCTCTGGGGCCAACGTCCTGACTTTC.

The rearrangement links TRBV6-5 to TRBJ2-5, with a weak D call TRBD1 (5 bases). The germline V and J ends were trimmed by 5 bases and 5 bases, with 12 bases remaining between them. The CDR3 length is 13 residues. Looked up from germline, CDR1 is MNHEY and CDR2 is SVGAGI. The CDR3 is CASSQGLGETQYF. CDR3 coding DNA: TGTGCCAGCAGTCAGGGTCTGGGGGAGACCCAGTACTTC.

The chain is built from TRBV6-1 and TRBJ2-3; possibly TRBD2 for D (5 bases). From germline, CDR1 is MNHNS and CDR2 SASEGT. V shed 6 bases and J shed 11 bases, with 12 bases lying between them. The CDR3 loop spans 11 amino acids. CDR3 residues: CASSQLERQYF. The CDR3 DNA reads TGTGCCAGCAGCCAACTAGAAAGGCAGTATTTT.

This clone occurred a few times. The chain couples TRBV5-4 to TRBJ2-2; 9 nucleotides match TRBD1. Germline lookup yields CDR1 SGHNT and CDR2 YYREEE (reference sequence). The length of the CDR3 is 15 residues. V shed 4 bases and J 7 bases; nucleotides not matched to a gene: 8. The CDR3 DNA is TGTGCCAGCAGCCGCACGGGACAGGGTAGCGGGGAGCTGTTTTTT. Protein sequence: CASSRTGQGSGELFF.

The CDR3 spells CATSRGGETQYF. CDR3 DNA: TGTGCCACCAGCAGAGGGGGCGAGACCCAGTACTTC. The chain combines TRBV15 with TRBJ2-5, with a possible D match to TRBD1 (5 bases). CDR1 and CDR2 from the germline V gene are LNHNV and YYDKDF (reference sequence). Trimming removed 1 base at V and 5 bases at J, with 5 bases between. CDR3 length: 12 residues.

The rearrangement uses TRBV9 and TRBJ2-5; possibly TRBD1 for D (5 bases). This CDR3 has 13 amino acids. Trimming removed 3 bases at V and 4 bases at J, with 10 bases between. Germline V CDR1 and CDR2: SGDLS, YYNGEE. CDR3 nucleotides: TGTGCCAGCAGCGCGGACACGATAGAGACCCAGTACTTC. Amino acids: CASSADTIETQYF.

This clone was recorded a few times. CDR3 region: CASSPGSGNTIYF. In DNA, the CDR3 is TGTGCCAGCAGTCCGGGCTCTGGAAACACCATATATTTT. The chain carries TRBV7-3 and TRBJ1-3; D gene uncertain. Germline lookup yields CDR1 SGHTA and CDR2 FQGTGA. Trimming left V 6 bases short and J 0 bases short, with 6 bases between. The CDR3 covers 13 residues.

This clone was found a few times. CDR3 nucleotides: TGTGCCAGCCGAGCAGGGGGACGAGAGACCCAGTACTTC. Protein: CASRAGGRETQYF. The chain links TRBV28 to TRBJ2-5; 7 nucleotides align to TRBD1. The ends lost 8 bases at V and 4 bases at J; junction bases unmatched: 7. The CDR3 is made up of 13 amino acids. From germline, CDR1 is MDHEN and CDR2 SYDVKM. Supplemented by reference TRBV28 and TRBJ2-5, the full variable domain reads DVKVTQSSRYLVKRTGEKVFLECVQDMDHENMFWYRQDPGLGLRLIYFSYDVKMKEKGDIPEGYSVSREKKERFSLILESASTNQTSMYLCASRAGGRETQYFGPGTRLLVL.

In its sample, this clone was seen a few times. The CDR3 DNA reads as TGTGCCTGGAGTGCTTTCCGGAACACTGAAGCTTTCTTT. The encoded protein is CAWSAFRNTEAFF. The rearrangement links TRBV30 to TRBJ1-1, with D unresolved. V lost 1 base and J 1 base, leaving 7 bases between the germline ends. CDR1 and CDR2 (germline): GTSNPN, SVGIG (reference sequence). The CDR3 runs to 13 residues.

This chain links TRBV7-2 with TRBJ2-3, with D possibly TRBD2 on 5 matching bases. The V end was cut by 1 base, the J end by 3 bases, with 11 bases between. The CDR3 has 15 amino acids. Germline CDR1 and CDR2: SGHTA and FQGNSA. The CDR3 nucleotides are TGTGCCAGCAGCTTAGGCTTACCGGGGACAGATACGCAGTATTTT. As protein: CASSLGLPGTDTQYF.

The chain combines TRBV4-2 with TRBJ1-5, with 7 bases aligning to TRBD1. The CDR3 has 18 amino acids. Germline V lookup: CDR1 LGHNA, CDR2 YNFKEQ. The trim removed 0 bases at V and 0 bases at J, leaving 8 bases unmatched. The CDR3 here is CASSQDGAGGYSNQPQHF. CDR3 coding DNA: TGTGCCAGCAGCCAAGATGGGGCAGGGGGTTATAGCAATCAGCCCCAGCATTTT.

The table lists this clone with a few counts. The rearrangement uses TRBV7-2 and TRBJ1-5, with 7 nucleotides matching TRBD1. The CDR3 totals 15 residues. Germline V gene lookup returns CDR1 SGHTA and CDR2 FQGNSA. Losses at the gene ends were 5 bases for V and 8 bases for J; bases not matched to a gene: 12. This chain's CDR3 is CASSRQGGLTEPQHF. In DNA, the CDR3 is TGTGCCAGCAGCCGACAGGGCGGCCTAACTGAGCCCCAGCATTTT.